The clone carrying this T cell receptor (beta chain) was observed many times. Antigen unknown. Four PCR rounds used nested alpha and beta constant region primers plus the SP2 primer. A single record per CDR3 protein comes from TCRdb applying MiXCR to the 5' RACE reads. The sample has approximately 49,000 distinct CDR3 sequences, about 4.4% seen once. The data were taken from a study of naive and memory T cell subsets. Study-level points and caveats: The RNA method is potentially sensitive to activation and differentiation changes.

The library had UMIs added by 3' ligation of an oligonucleotide to TCR cDNA. Adult healthy volunteers gave 2.5 ml peripheral blood for whole-blood RNA. V dropped 0 bases and J dropped 0 bases, with 9 bases sitting between them. Germline V gene data show CDR1 as PRHDT and CDR2 as FYEKMQ (reference sequence). The CDR3 extends over 17 amino acids. This sequence originates from a female donor in good health. This chain joins TRBV13 and TRBJ2-6, with D perhaps matching TRBD2 (5 bases). The CDR3 spells CASSLGLGGSGANVLTF. For the CDR3, the DNA is TGTGCCAGCAGCTTAGGACTCGGAGGCTCTGGGGCCAACGTCCTGACTTTC. Combining the CDR3 with reference TRBV13 and TRBJ2-6 gives the whole variable domain AAGVIQSPRHLIKEKRETATLKCYPIPRHDTVYWYQQGPGQDPQFLISFYEKMQSDKGSIPDRFSAQQFSDYHSELNMSSLELGDSALYFCASSLGLGGSGANVLTFGAGSRLTVL.